The next 6 T cell receptor beta chains were all read from a single sample in a study of graft-versus-host responses after intestinal transplantation. The graft tissue was processed, and this released both intraepithelial and lamina propria lymphocytes. The table came from immunoSEQ multiplex PCR; TCRdb's copy has only in-frame clones and leaves some out. This table holds over 5,000 clones, roughly three quarters found once. The sequencing here drew on ileum tissue, taken roughly 290 days after intestinal transplant. These receptors were collected from a human patient who received an intestinal transplant, so some T cells may come from the graft donor.

The chain has TRBV6-5 and TRBJ1-4, with TRBD1 identical over 8 bases. This CDR3 has 15 residues. Trimming cost V 1 base and J 8 bases; bases outside gene matches: 6. The V gene's germline CDR1 is MNHEY and CDR2 SVGAGI. CDR3 residues: CASSYWAGGREKLFF. The CDR3, as DNA: TGTGCCAGCAGTTACTGGGCAGGGGGCAGGGAAAAACTGTTTTTT.

This chain uses TRBV4-1 with TRBJ2-1; 13 bases line up with TRBD2. Germline V gene data show CDR1 as MGHRA and CDR2 as YSYEKL. The CDR3 is 16 amino acids. Trimming took 1 base from V and 6 from J; bases not matched to a gene: 3. CDR3 loop: CASSQAGTSGINEQFF. The CDR3 DNA reads TGCGCCAGCAGCCAAGCAGGGACTAGCGGGATCAATGAGCAGTTCTTC.

The chain joins TRBV7-8 to TRBJ2-2; possibly TRBD2 for D (6 bases). Germline CDR1 reads SGHVS; CDR2 reads FQNEAQ. V was pared by 6 bases and J by 5 bases, with 16 bases between. CDR3 size: 15 residues. CDR3 DNA: TGTGCCAGCAGGCCGCCGGGGCTAGCGACCGGGGAGCTGTTTTTT. This gives the protein CASRPPGLATGELFF.

This sequence joins TRBV6-5 and TRBJ2-6; D gene uncertain. V lost 2 bases to trimming and J lost 8 bases, with 13 bases between them. There are 15 residues in the CDR3. CDR1 and CDR2 from the germline V gene are MNHEY and SVGAGI. In DNA form, the CDR3 reads TGTGCCAGCAGTTACGAGCCCTCCGCCTCCAACGTCCTGACTTTC. This codes for CASSYEPSASNVLTF.

The chain joins TRBV6-1 to TRBJ2-7; D is possibly TRBD2 (6 bases). Germline assignment: CDR1 MNHNS and CDR2 SASEGT. V lost 7 bases, J lost 4 bases, and 11 bases lay in between. The CDR3 sequence is 12 residues long. This CDR3 reads CASNEGLYEQYF. The CDR3 nucleotides are TGTGCCAGCAATGAGGGACTTTACGAGCAGTACTTC.

The chain joins TRBV6-4 to TRBJ1-1; a possible D gene is TRBD1 (6 bases). In germline, CDR1 is MRHNA, CDR2 SNTAGT. The CDR3 totals 14 residues. V was pared by 4 bases and J by 3 bases, with 12 bases between. The CDR3 loop is CASSGLQGHTEAFF. CDR3 DNA: TGTGCCAGCAGTGGACTACAGGGTCACACTGAAGCTTTCTTT.